Reported below is one T cell receptor (beta chain). The sample originates from a study of blood T cell repertoires in COVID-19. The method was immunoSEQ multiplex PCR; TCRdb's version includes in-frame clones alone and lacks a portion of them. This table has 200,000 to 300,000 clones, about 86% appearing once. The germline gives CDR1 MDHEN, CDR2 SYDVKM. The CDR3 contains 14 residues. The ends lost 4 bases at V and 6 bases at J; junction bases unmatched: 7. The specimen sequenced was peripheral blood. This receptor was obtained from a man aged 60 to 69 with acute or convalescent COVID-19. This chain uses TRBV28 with TRBJ2-7; 9 bases map to TRBD1. The CDR3 loop reads CASSSGTGSREQYF. The CDR3 region has the DNA TGTGCCAGCAGTTCGGGGACAGGGTCTCGCGAGCAGTACTTC.